A single sample gave rise to the 18 T cell receptor beta chains below, sequenced in a study of T cell responses to AZD1222 COVID-19 vaccine. Sequenced by immunoSEQ multiplex PCR; TCRdb stores in-frame clones only, minus some. The sample carries about 180,000 clones, approximately 90% recorded once. The material sequenced was peripheral blood, taken on day 0 of AZD1222 vaccination. The receptors derive from an adult in good health.

The chain links TRBV2 to TRBJ1-6, with 9 bases lining up with TRBD1. CDR1 and CDR2 (germline): SNHLY, FYNNEI. V trimming: 7 bases; J trimming: 6 bases; junction bases outside the gene matches: 7. The CDR3 spans 15 residues. Written as DNA, the CDR3 is TGTGCCAGCAACGGACAGGGGTCGGTTAATTCACCCCTCCACTTT. It encodes CASNGQGSVNSPLHF.

J is TRBJ2-1 and V is TRBV3-1 (or the pseudogene TRBV3-2); TRBD1 matches 7 bases. V shed 4 bases and J 0 bases; nucleotides not matched to a gene: 12. CDR1 LGHDT and CDR2 YNNKEL come from the germline V gene (reference sequence). This CDR3 contains 18 residues. The CDR3 loop is CASSPVQGRHSSYNEQFF. DNA for the CDR3: TGTGCCAGCAGCCCCGTACAGGGGAGACACTCCTCCTACAATGAGCAGTTCTTC.

J is TRBJ2-5 and V is TRBV19, with D hard to call. CDR1 is LNHDA, CDR2 SQIVND, per germline (reference sequence). Between the trimmed V and J ends, which lost 6 bases and 0 bases, there was a span of 8 bases. The CDR3 runs to 13 residues. The DNA of the CDR3 is TGTGCCAGTAGCCGAGCTTACCAAGAGACCCAGTACTTC. This sequence encodes CASSRAYQETQYF.

This sequence joins TRBV27 and TRBJ1-2, with D possibly matching TRBD1 (5 bases). This CDR3 has 15 amino acids. Per germline, CDR1 MNHEY and CDR2 SMNVEV (reference sequence). Trimming stripped 5 bases from V and 1 base from J, with 14 bases between. The CDR3 coding sequence is TGTGCCAGCAGTATCTCGGGACCGCTTAACTATGGCTACACCTTC. Translated: CASSISGPLNYGYTF.

This clone occurred a few times. This chain uses TRBV19 with TRBJ1-3; 7 bases are shared with TRBD1. Germline trimming cut 7 bases from V and 0 bases from J; bases unmatched to any gene: 9. The CDR3 consists of 16 residues. CDR1 LNHDA and CDR2 SQIVND come from the germline V gene (reference sequence). The CDR3 DNA sequence: TGTGCCAGTATCGCAGGGGGGCTCCGCTCTGGAAACACCATATATTTT. It encodes CASIAGGLRSGNTIYF.

The chain employs TRBV20-1 and TRBJ2-7; possibly TRBD1 or TRBD2 for D (5 bases each). This CDR3 is built from 15 residues. V was clipped by 3 bases and J by 0 bases, with 15 bases between them. Germline CDR1 DFQATT, CDR2 SNEGSKA (reference sequence). The CDR3, as DNA: TGCAGTGCTAGTTGGGGACCTATTACCTCCTACGAGCAGTACTTC. Its translation: CSASWGPITSYEQYF.

The chain combines TRBV4-2 with TRBJ2-5; 7 positions match TRBD2. The trim removed 1 base at V and 2 bases at J, leaving 13 bases unmatched. CDR3 length equals 18 residues. CDR1 LGHNA and CDR2 YNFKEQ come from the germline V gene. CDR3 loop: CASSQGSPSGPGQETQYF. The CDR3 nucleotides are TGTGCCAGCAGCCAAGGTAGTCCTAGCGGACCGGGGCAAGAGACCCAGTACTTC.

The chain carries TRBV18 and TRBJ1-1; 9 positions match TRBD1. Germline V CDR1 and CDR2: KGHSH, LQKENI. CDR3 length: 14 residues. V shed 3 bases and J 8 bases; nucleotides not matched to a gene: 7. The CDR3 DNA reads TGTGCCAGCTCACCTGGGACAGGGAATCTAGAAGCTTTCTTT. Encoded protein: CASSPGTGNLEAFF. The full variable domain, with the rest looked up from reference TRBV18 and TRBJ1-1, is NAGVMQNPRHLVRRRGQEARLRCSPMKGHSHVYWYRQLPEEGLKFMVYLQKENIIDESGMPKERFSAEFPKEGPSILRIQQVVRGDSAAYFCASSPGTGNLEAFFGQGTRLTVV.

The J gene is TRBJ2-5, the V gene TRBV2, with TRBD2 as a possible D gene (6 bases). The germline V gene has CDR1 SNHLY and CDR2 FYNNEI. The CDR3 extends over 15 amino acids. With 8 bases removed from V and 2 bases from J, the gap between germline ends came to 18 bases. CDR3 residues: CASLLDPGLQETQYF. The CDR3, as DNA: TGTGCCAGCCTTCTCGATCCCGGACTACAAGAGACCCAGTACTTC. Full variable domain (remainder filled in from reference TRBV2 and TRBJ2-5): EPEVTQTPSHQVTQMGQEVILRCVPISNHLYFYWYRQILGQKVEFLVSFYNNEISEKSEIFDDQFSVERPDGSNFTLKIRSTKLEDSAMYFCASLLDPGLQETQYFGPGTRLLVL.

This chain joins TRBV7-6 and TRBJ2-3; D call uncertain. Trimming stripped 4 bases from V and 3 bases from J, with 14 bases between. There are 15 residues in the CDR3. CDR1 and CDR2 (germline): SGHVS, FNYEAQ. The CDR3 DNA sequence: TGTGCCAGCAGCTCCACCCCGTCTGGGACAGATACGCAGTATTTT. This translates into CASSSTPSGTDTQYF.

The rearrangement links TRBV19 to TRBJ1-1, with D uncertain. This CDR3 is built from 15 residues. Trimming removed 5 bases from V and 1 base from J, with 14 bases in between. From germline, CDR1 is LNHDA and CDR2 SQIVND (reference sequence). The CDR3 loop reads CASSYGPFGNTEAFF. CDR3 nucleotides: TGTGCCAGTAGTTATGGCCCATTTGGGAACACTGAAGCTTTCTTT.

This clone appeared once. The chain couples TRBV7-9 to TRBJ2-5; 8 bases fit TRBD1. The trim removed 5 bases at V and 3 bases at J, leaving 5 bases unmatched. In germline, CDR1 is SEHNR, CDR2 FQNEAQ (reference sequence). The CDR3 is 14 amino acids. The CDR3 here is CASSLSTGEETQYF. The CDR3 DNA reads TGTGCCAGCAGCCTCTCGACAGGGGAAGAGACCCAGTACTTC. Full variable domain (missing parts from reference TRBV7-9 and TRBJ2-5): DTGVSQNPRHKITKRGQNVTFRCDPISEHNRLYWYRQTLGQGPEFLTYFQNEAQLEKSRLLSDRFSAERPKGSFSTLEIQRTEQGDSAMYLCASSLSTGEETQYFGPGTRLLVL.

The chain combines TRBV18 with TRBJ2-1; no clear D gene. Trimming took 0 bases from V and 1 from J, leaving 7 bases between them. The germline CDR1 and CDR2 sequences are KGHSH and LQKENI. The CDR3 covers 15 residues. This CDR3 is CASSPPGGSYNEQFF. The CDR3 coding sequence is TGTGCCAGCTCACCACCTGGCGGATCCTACAATGAGCAGTTCTTC.

V gene TRBV5-1 combines with J gene TRBJ2-5, with a weak D call TRBD1 (7 bases). V lost 3 bases and J lost 4, with 10 bases in between. Germline CDR1 reads SGHRS; CDR2 reads YFSETQ. This CDR3 is built from 13 residues. CDR3 in amino acids: CASSSQGGETQYF. CDR3 nucleotide sequence: TGCGCCAGCAGCTCCCAGGGGGGAGAGACCCAGTACTTC.

V is TRBV10-3 and J is TRBJ2-3; D gene uncertain. Germline V gene sequence: CDR1 ENHRY, CDR2 SYGVKD. This CDR3 is built from 12 residues. The germline V and J ends were trimmed by 0 bases and 5 bases, with 3 bases remaining between them. The CDR3 sequence: CAISESRDTQYF. Written as DNA, the CDR3 is TGTGCCATCAGTGAGTCTAGAGATACGCAGTATTTT.

The chain recombines TRBV10-1 with TRBJ1-1; no clear D gene. This CDR3 is 14 amino acids long. With 6 bases removed from V and 1 base from J, the gap between germline ends came to 12 bases. CDR1 and CDR2 (germline): WNHNN, SYGVQD (reference sequence). The CDR3 nucleotides are TGCGCCAGCAGGGGCAGCGGAGGGAACACTGAAGCTTTCTTT. It translates to CASRGSGGNTEAFF.

V usage is TRBV6-5 and J usage is TRBJ1-2; possibly TRBD1 for D (6 bases). CDR3 length: 15 amino acids. The V end lost 4 bases, the J end lost 6 bases, and 18 bases lay between the germline ends. Germline values: CDR1 MNHEY, CDR2 SVGAGI. The CDR3 protein is CASSSTLGGPDGYTF. In DNA, the CDR3 is TGTGCCAGCAGTTCGACTTTAGGGGGTCCGGATGGCTACACCTTC.

In this sample, this clone turned up once. The chain combines TRBV14 with TRBJ1-2; D call uncertain. CDR3 length: 14 amino acids. With 3 bases removed from V and 2 bases from J, the gap between germline ends came to 10 bases. The germline V gene has CDR1 SGHDN and CDR2 FVKESK. The CDR3 DNA follows: TGTGCCAGCAGCCAGGACCACGGCAACTATGGCTACACCTTC. Amino acids: CASSQDHGNYGYTF.